This T cell receptor (beta chain) was profiled in a study of blood T cell repertoires in COVID-19. Across the study: The United States, Italy and Spain provided the acute and convalescent COVID-19 samples.

Cohort placement rested on clinical history that participants reported themselves. Either two negative PCRs, clearance, or symptom resolution qualified Cohort 3 donors as recovered. Clones were read by immunoSEQ multiplex PCR, and TCRdb kept only the in-frame ones, dropping some. The table has about 160,000 clones, 80% seen once. Sequencing was performed on PBMCs or T cells enriched from blood (not recorded which). This clonotype was sampled from a woman aged 60-70 years who had recovered from COVID-19.

Here the CDR3 DNA reads TGTGCCAGCAGCTTAGAGAGAGCGGGGGGACTTGAGCAGTACTTC. As protein: CASSLERAGGLEQYF. The chain carries TRBV7-9 and TRBJ2-7; 9 bases fit TRBD2. Germline CDR1 is SEHNR and CDR2 is FQNEAQ (reference sequence). After removal of 1 base from V and 7 bases from J, the junction contained 8 bases not matched to a gene. The CDR3 spans 15 residues. Full variable domain (outside the CDR3, taken from reference TRBV7-9 and TRBJ2-7): DTGVSQNPRHKITKRGQNVTFRCDPISEHNRLYWYRQTLGQGPEFLTYFQNEAQLEKSRLLSDRFSAERPKGSFSTLEIQRTEQGDSAMYLCASSLERAGGLEQYFGPGTRLTVT.